The sequence of this T cell receptor beta chain was determined in a study of OX40 agonist ivuxolimab in advanced cancers. The wider study: Males comprised 70% to 85% of the group, whose mean age was around 62 years (range 23 to 79).

CDR1 SGHDN and CDR2 FVKESK come from the germline V gene. The V and J ends lost 5 bases and 0 bases, in that order; junction bases with no gene match: 7. This CDR3 has 16 residues. Study outcomes and limitations: CD8+ T cells showed, on average, more clonal expansion than CD4+ cells.

Notes on this clone: Its specificity is unknown.

The assay was immunoSEQ multiplex PCR, and TCRdb's table has in-frame clones only and misses some. The sample includes under 90,000 clones, around 87% of them seen just once. The material sequenced was CD4+ or CD8+ T cells sorted from blood, taken in a trial of the OX40 agonist ivuxolimab. This chain uses TRBV14 with TRBJ2-3, with TRBD2 identical over 8 bases. The source is an adult with an advanced solid tumor such as melanoma, head and neck, liver or kidney cancer. In DNA form, the CDR3 reads TGTGCCAGCAGCTCAACGGGGGGGAGTAGCACAGATACGCAGTATTTT. As protein: CASSSTGGSSTDTQYF.